The 21 T cell receptor beta chains in this list originate from one sample, sequenced in a study of blood T cell repertoires in COVID-19. Assay used: immunoSEQ multiplex PCR; TCRdb lists only in-frame clones, some missing. The data hold 250,000 or so clones, with roughly 80% observed a single time. The sequencing input was peripheral blood. All receptors come from a woman aged 18-29 years with acute or convalescent COVID-19.

The chain recombines TRBV2 with TRBJ2-7; D not resolved. The V and J ends lost 5 bases and 7 bases respectively, with 9 bases between them. The CDR3 length is 11 residues. Germline V gives CDR1 SNHLY, CDR2 FYNNEI. The CDR3 DNA is TGTGCCAGCAGTCCCTTCGTTGAGCAGTACTTC. As protein: CASSPFVEQYF.

The chain employs TRBV18 and TRBJ2-3; 8 nucleotides align to TRBD2. The CDR3 is 15 amino acids. Germline V CDR1 and CDR2: KGHSH, LQKENI. J was trimmed by 4 bases and V by 0 bases; bases with no gene match: 3. CDR3 in DNA: TGTGCCAGCTCACCACCGCTACTAGCGGCAGATACGCAGTATTTT. This sequence encodes CASSPPLLAADTQYF.

Only a few counts were recorded for this clone. The V and J genes are TRBV19 and TRBJ1-5; perhaps TRBD1 as D (6 bases). The CDR3 sequence is 16 residues long. The germline CDR1 and CDR2 sequences are LNHDA and SQIVND (reference sequence). V shed 6 bases and J shed 0 bases, with 15 bases lying between them. The CDR3 DNA reads as TGTGCCAGTAGGGCGAATACAGGGTATAGCAATCAGCCCCAGCATTTT. It encodes CASRANTGYSNQPQHF.

This rearrangement joins TRBV4-3 to TRBJ2-7, with 7 bases fitting TRBD1. Looked up from germline, CDR1 is LGHNA and CDR2 is YSLEER. V shed 8 bases, J shed 4 bases, and the junction held 11 bases outside the gene matches. This CDR3 region has 14 residues. Here the CDR3 DNA reads TGCGCCAGCGGAGAGGGCAGGGGGAATTACGAGCAGTACTTC. Protein product: CASGEGRGNYEQYF.

The V call is TRBV7-8, the J call TRBJ1-5; 7 positions agree with TRBD1. V shed 0 bases, J shed 2 bases, and the junction held 1 base outside the gene matches. CDR3 length equals 15 residues. In germline, CDR1 is SGHVS, CDR2 FQNEAQ. Here the CDR3 reads CASSLAGQGNQPQHF. CDR3 nucleotide sequence: TGTGCCAGCAGCTTAGCCGGACAGGGCAATCAGCCCCAGCATTTT. The whole variable domain, remainder taken from reference TRBV7-8 and TRBJ1-5, is GAGVSQSPRYKVAKRGQDVALRCDPISGHVSLFWYQQALGQGPEFLTYFQNEAQLDKSGLPSDRFFAERPEGSVSTLKIQRTQQEDSAVYLCASSLAGQGNQPQHFGDGTRLSIL.

Points on this clone: A junction end diverges from the germline sequence, so it may reflect a read error. This sample also contains other DNA sequences that code for the same CDR3. The chain recombines TRBV7-2 with TRBJ2-7, with a tentative D call TRBD2 (6 bases). The CDR3 has 15 amino acids. CDR1 is SGHTA and CDR2 is FQGNSA in the germline V gene. Here the CDR3 reads CASSHWDSRTYEQYF. The DNA of the CDR3 is TGCGCCAGCAGCCACTGGGACTCACGAACCTACGAGCAGTACTTC.

The chain combines TRBV2 with TRBJ2-6, with 8 bases fitting TRBD1. V was clipped by 3 bases and J by 2 bases; unmatched bases: 3. CDR3 size: 16 residues. CDR1 and CDR2 from the germline V gene are SNHLY and FYNNEI. The CDR3 spells CASSEARGPGANVLTF. For the CDR3, the DNA is TGTGCCAGCAGTGAGGCCAGGGGGCCTGGGGCCAACGTCCTGACTTTC.

The rearrangement joins TRBV27 to TRBJ2-1; D call uncertain. The CDR3 sequence is 13 residues long. V lost 7 bases, J lost 3 bases, and 10 bases lay in between. Germline CDR1 and CDR2: MNHEY and SMNVEV (reference sequence). CDR3 region: CASTALRYNEQFF. As DNA, the CDR3 is TGTGCCAGCACTGCCCTGCGCTACAATGAGCAGTTCTTC.

This clone was detected once. The junction does not match germline at one end; this may be a read error. The V gene is TRBV5-4, the J gene TRBJ2-7; 11 bases line up with TRBD2. CDR1 and CDR2 (germline): SGHNT, YYREEE (reference sequence). The CDR3 covers 11 residues. The CDR3 DNA reads as TGTGCCAGCAGCTTTGGGGGACTAGCGGAGTTC. Its translation: CASSFGGLAEF.

This clone was observed a handful of times. The chain carries TRBV3-1 (or the pseudogene TRBV3-2) and TRBJ2-7; D is unresolved. Trimming removed 3 bases at V and 4 bases at J, with 16 bases between. CDR1 is LGHDT, CDR2 YNNKEL, per germline (reference sequence). The length of the CDR3 is 15 residues. The CDR3 here is CASSQSLAAQYEQYF. For the CDR3, the DNA is TGTGCCAGCAGCCAGTCGTTGGCGGCTCAGTACGAGCAGTACTTC.

The table lists this clone with a count of one. V gene TRBV30 combines with J gene TRBJ2-4, with D uncertain. V was trimmed by 0 bases and J by 1 base, leaving 7 bases between them. This CDR3 region has 14 residues. From germline, CDR1 is GTSNPN and CDR2 SVGIG (reference sequence). The CDR3 sequence: CAWSVRLAKNIQYF. CDR3 in DNA: TGTGCCTGGAGTGTTCGTCTCGCCAAAAACATTCAGTACTTC.

This clone was observed a handful of times. The J gene is TRBJ2-5, the V gene TRBV19; D is undetermined. The CDR3 runs to 13 residues. CDR1 is LNHDA, CDR2 SQIVND, per germline (reference sequence). The V gene lost 4 bases and the J gene lost 5 bases, with 11 bases spanning the gap. DNA for the CDR3: TGTGCCAGTAGTACCCCGACCGGGGAGACCCAGTACTTC. It is translated as CASSTPTGETQYF.

The rearrangement joins TRBV12-5 to TRBJ1-1; D not certain. V was cut by 1 base and J by 3 bases, with 12 bases left in between. The CDR3 is 15 amino acids. Germline V gene data show CDR1 as LGHNT and CDR2 as FRNRAP. The CDR3 bases are TGTGCTAGTGGTTTGGCAAAAGGCGGGTACACTGAAGCTTTCTTT. Encoded protein: CASGLAKGGYTEAFF. The full variable domain, completed using reference TRBV12-5 and TRBJ1-1, is DARVTQTPRHKVTEMGQEVTMRCQPILGHNTVFWYRQTMMQGLELLAYFRNRAPLDDSGMPKDRFSAEMPDATLATLKIQPSEPRDSAVYFCASGLAKGGYTEAFFGQGTRLTVV.

The V and J genes are TRBV5-6 and TRBJ1-2; TRBD1 matches at 12 bases. The junction had 4 bases not matched to a gene; V was cut back by 0 bases and J by 4 bases. The germline V gene encodes CDR1 SGHDT and CDR2 YYEEEE. CDR3 length equals 16 residues. The CDR3 loop reads CASSLGGTGGAYGYTF. CDR3 coding DNA: TGTGCCAGCAGCTTGGGTGGGACAGGGGGCGCCTATGGCTACACCTTC.

The V and J genes are TRBV7-2 and TRBJ1-5, with no clear D. CDR3 size: 13 residues. V lost 6 bases to trimming and J lost 4 bases, with 10 bases between them. Per the germline V gene, CDR1 is SGHTA and CDR2 is FQGNSA. CDR3 protein: CASSTVLNQPQHF. The CDR3 DNA reads TGTGCCAGCAGTACGGTCCTTAATCAGCCCCAGCATTTT.

V usage is TRBV5-1 and J usage is TRBJ1-1; 8 bases align to TRBD1. This CDR3 contains 14 residues. The germline gives CDR1 SGHRS, CDR2 YFSETQ. V trimming: 5 bases; J trimming: 7 bases; junction bases outside the gene matches: 10. This chain's CDR3 is CASRPGQAHNEAFF. The CDR3 DNA reads TGCGCCAGCAGGCCGGGACAGGCCCATAATGAAGCTTTCTTT. The whole variable domain, filled in from reference TRBV5-1 and TRBJ1-1, reads KAGVTQTPRYLIKTRGQQVTLSCSPISGHRSVSWYQQTPGQGLQFLFEYFSETQRNKGNFPGRFSGRQFSNSRSEMNVSTLELGDSALYLCASRPGQAHNEAFFGQGTRLTVV.

The genes are TRBV4-3 and TRBJ2-3; 7 bases are shared with TRBD2. The CDR3 has 16 amino acids. Per germline, CDR1 LGHNA and CDR2 YSLEER. V lost 0 bases, J lost 1 base, and 4 bases stayed unmatched. The CDR3 is CASSQDWGGGTDTQYF. The DNA for the CDR3 is TGCGCCAGCAGCCAAGATTGGGGGGGTGGCACAGATACGCAGTATTTT.

The V and J genes are TRBV9 and TRBJ2-2; tentatively, D is TRBD2 (7 bases). The CDR3 totals 16 residues. V lost 5 bases and J 0 bases, leaving 14 bases between the germline ends. The germline V gene encodes CDR1 SGDLS and CDR2 YYNGEE. As DNA, the CDR3 is TGTGCCAGCAGTGCGGGGGCGGGCCCGAACACCGGGGAGCTGTTTTTT. Translation: CASSAGAGPNTGELFF.

The chain employs TRBV3-1 (or the pseudogene TRBV3-2) and TRBJ2-7; 9 bases are shared with TRBD1. From germline, CDR1 is LGHDT and CDR2 YNNKEL (reference sequence). The length of the CDR3 is 18 residues. V lost 0 bases, J lost 2 bases, and 11 bases stayed unmatched. CDR3 loop: CASSQERPGTGIAYEQYF. The CDR3 DNA follows: TGTGCCAGCAGCCAAGAACGTCCCGGGACAGGGATCGCCTACGAGCAGTACTTC.

CDR3 in DNA: TGTGCCAGCAGTTACTCTGGGACTAGCAACGAGCAGTACTTC. Amino acid sequence: CASSYSGTSNEQYF. The genes are TRBV6-6 and TRBJ2-7; 9 bases are shared with TRBD2. This CDR3 spans 14 amino acids. Germline V gene data show CDR1 as MNHNY and CDR2 as SVGAGI (reference sequence). The J segment lost 5 bases and the V segment lost 0 bases, leaving 2 bases of the junction unmatched.

The chain combines TRBV24-1 with TRBJ2-1; unclear D gene. CDR3 length equals 13 residues. The V end was cut by 2 bases, the J end by 2 bases, with 3 bases between. Looked up from germline, CDR1 is KGHDR and CDR2 is SFDVKD. The CDR3 region is CATSDSAYNEQFF. The CDR3 DNA follows: TGTGCCACCAGTGATTCAGCCTACAATGAGCAGTTCTTC.